This T cell receptor (beta chain) was sequenced for a study of T cell clonotyping in hematopoietic cell transplantation. TCRdb's copy holds only in-frame clones and misses some; the assay was immunoSEQ multiplex PCR. The sample lists approximately 9,300 clones; approximately 55% were seen once. This clone was seen more than once but under ten times. Its antigen is currently unknown. Samples: about 28 days before transplant, then days 30, 100 and 180 after. This CDR3 has 16 residues. V was clipped by 7 bases and J by 5 bases; unmatched bases: 11. The germline V gene has CDR1 LNHDA and CDR2 SQIVND (reference sequence). Study-wide results and caveats: Higher Inverse Simpson Index values in graft donor and pretransplant recipient predicted broader posttransplant TCR diversity. After transplant, recipient diversity fell while pathologically expanded clonotypes grew through day 180. No sorting was done, leaving CD4 and CD8 contributions mixed.

The sequence came from a female patient aged 50 to 65 who had an allogeneic stem cell transplant from an unrelated donor, so the T cells may come from the graft donor. Some clones in this sample may be carry-over from other donors' samples. The genes are TRBV19 and TRBJ2-1; 10 positions agree with TRBD1. This specimen consisted of peripheral blood mononuclear cells, obtained 100 days after allogeneic stem cell transplant. The CDR3 is CASNFYPGTGDNEQFF. The CDR3 DNA sequence: TGTGCCAGTAATTTCTATCCGGGGACAGGGGACAATGAGCAGTTCTTC.